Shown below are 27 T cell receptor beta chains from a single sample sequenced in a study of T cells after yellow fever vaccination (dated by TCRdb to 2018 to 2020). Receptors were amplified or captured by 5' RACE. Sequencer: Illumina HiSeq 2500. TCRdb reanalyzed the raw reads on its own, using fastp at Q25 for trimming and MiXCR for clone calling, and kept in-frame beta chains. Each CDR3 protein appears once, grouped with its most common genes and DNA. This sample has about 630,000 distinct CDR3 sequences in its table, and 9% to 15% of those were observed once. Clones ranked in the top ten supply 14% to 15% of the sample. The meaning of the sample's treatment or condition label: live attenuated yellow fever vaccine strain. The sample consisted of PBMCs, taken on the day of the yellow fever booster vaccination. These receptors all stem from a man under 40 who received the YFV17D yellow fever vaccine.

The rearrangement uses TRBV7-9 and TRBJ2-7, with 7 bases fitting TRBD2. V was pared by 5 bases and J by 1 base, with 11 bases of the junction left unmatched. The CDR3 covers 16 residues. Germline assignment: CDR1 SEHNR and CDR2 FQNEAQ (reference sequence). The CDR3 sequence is CASSGGDRLGSYEQYF. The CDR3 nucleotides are TGTGCCAGCAGCGGGGGGGACCGCCTCGGGTCCTACGAGCAGTACTTC. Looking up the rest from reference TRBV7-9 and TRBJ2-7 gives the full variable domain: DTGVSQNPRHKITKRGQNVTFRCDPISEHNRLYWYRQTLGQGPEFLTYFQNEAQLEKSRLLSDRFSAERPKGSFSTLEIQRTEQGDSAMYLCASSGGDRLGSYEQYFGPGTRLTVT.

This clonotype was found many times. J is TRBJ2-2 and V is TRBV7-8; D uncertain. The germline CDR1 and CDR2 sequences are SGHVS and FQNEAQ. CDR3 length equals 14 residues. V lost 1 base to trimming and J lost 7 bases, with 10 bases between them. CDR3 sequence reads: CASSLVPGGGELFF. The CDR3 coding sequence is TGTGCCAGCAGCTTAGTCCCAGGTGGCGGGGAGCTGTTTTTT.

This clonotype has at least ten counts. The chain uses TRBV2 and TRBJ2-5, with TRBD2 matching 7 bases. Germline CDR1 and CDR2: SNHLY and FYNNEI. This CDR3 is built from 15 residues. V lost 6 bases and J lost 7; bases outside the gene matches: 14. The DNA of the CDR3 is TGTGCCAGCAGGGGCTGGGACTACCTTAGGGGGACCCAGTACTTC. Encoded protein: CASRGWDYLRGTQYF.

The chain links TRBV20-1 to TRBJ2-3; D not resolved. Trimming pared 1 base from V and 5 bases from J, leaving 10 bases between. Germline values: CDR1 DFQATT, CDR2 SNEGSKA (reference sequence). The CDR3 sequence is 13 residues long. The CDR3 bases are TGCAGTGCTAGAGGGGAATCGGGAGATACGCAGTATTTT. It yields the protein CSARGESGDTQYF.

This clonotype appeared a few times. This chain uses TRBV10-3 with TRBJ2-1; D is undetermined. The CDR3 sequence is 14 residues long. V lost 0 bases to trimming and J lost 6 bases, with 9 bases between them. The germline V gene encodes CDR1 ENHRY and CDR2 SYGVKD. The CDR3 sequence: CAISESIFGNEQFF. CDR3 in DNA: TGTGCCATCAGTGAGTCGATTTTTGGCAATGAGCAGTTCTTC.

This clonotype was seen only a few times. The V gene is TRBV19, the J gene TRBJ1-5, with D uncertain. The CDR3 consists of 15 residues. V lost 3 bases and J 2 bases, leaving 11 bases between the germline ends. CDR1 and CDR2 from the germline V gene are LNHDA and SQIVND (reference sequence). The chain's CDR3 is CASSIWVRGNQPQHF. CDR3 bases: TGTGCCAGTAGTATCTGGGTGCGGGGCAATCAGCCCCAGCATTTT.

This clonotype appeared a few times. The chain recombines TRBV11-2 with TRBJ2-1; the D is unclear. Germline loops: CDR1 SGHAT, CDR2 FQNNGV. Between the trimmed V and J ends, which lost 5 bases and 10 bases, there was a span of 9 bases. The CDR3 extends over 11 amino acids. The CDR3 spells CASSRGEEQFF. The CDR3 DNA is TGTGCCAGCAGCCGAGGTGAGGAGCAGTTCTTC.

The CDR3 nucleotides read TGTGCCAGCAGGCGACTAGCGGGAGAGACCCAGTACTTC. Translation: CASRRLAGETQYF. The chain combines TRBV7-9 with TRBJ2-5; the match to TRBD2 covers 10 bases. CDR1 SEHNR and CDR2 FQNEAQ come from the germline V gene (reference sequence). Trimming cost V 6 bases and J 4 bases; bases outside gene matches: 2. CDR3 length: 13 residues.

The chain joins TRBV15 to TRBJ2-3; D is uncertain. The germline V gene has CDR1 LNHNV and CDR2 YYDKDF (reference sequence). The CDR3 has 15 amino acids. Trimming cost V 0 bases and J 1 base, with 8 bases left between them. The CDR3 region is CATSRERRRTDTQYF. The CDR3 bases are TGTGCCACCAGCAGAGAGAGAAGACGCACAGATACGCAGTATTTT.

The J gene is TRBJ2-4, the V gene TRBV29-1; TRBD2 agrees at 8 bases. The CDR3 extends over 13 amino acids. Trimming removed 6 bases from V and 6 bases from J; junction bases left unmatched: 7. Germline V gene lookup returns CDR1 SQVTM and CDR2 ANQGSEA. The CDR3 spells CSVRTSLGNIQYF. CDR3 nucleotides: TGCAGCGTAAGGACTAGCTTGGGAAACATTCAGTACTTC.

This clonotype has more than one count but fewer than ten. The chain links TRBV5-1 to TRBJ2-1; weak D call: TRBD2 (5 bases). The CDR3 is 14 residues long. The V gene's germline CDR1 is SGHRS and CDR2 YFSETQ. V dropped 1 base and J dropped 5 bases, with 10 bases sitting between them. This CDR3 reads CASSLIGLDNEQFF. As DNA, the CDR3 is TGCGCCAGCAGCTTGATCGGACTGGACAATGAGCAGTTCTTC.

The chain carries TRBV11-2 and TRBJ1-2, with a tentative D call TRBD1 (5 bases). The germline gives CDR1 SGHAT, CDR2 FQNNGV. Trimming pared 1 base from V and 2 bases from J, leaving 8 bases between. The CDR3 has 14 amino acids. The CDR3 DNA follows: TGTGCCAGCAGCTTAGGGGGGACGAACTATGGCTACACCTTC. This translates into CASSLGGTNYGYTF.

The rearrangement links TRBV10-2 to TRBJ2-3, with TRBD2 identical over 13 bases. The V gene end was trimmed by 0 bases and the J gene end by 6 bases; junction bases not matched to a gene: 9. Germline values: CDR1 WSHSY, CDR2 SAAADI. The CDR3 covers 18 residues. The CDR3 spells CASSESSGLAGVWDTQYF. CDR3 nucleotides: TGCGCCAGCAGTGAGTCAAGCGGACTAGCGGGAGTTTGGGATACGCAGTATTTT.

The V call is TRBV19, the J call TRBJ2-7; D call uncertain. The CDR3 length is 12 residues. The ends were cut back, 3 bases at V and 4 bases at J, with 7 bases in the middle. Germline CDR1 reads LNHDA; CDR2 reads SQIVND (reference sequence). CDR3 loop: CASSMLGYEQYF. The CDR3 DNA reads TGTGCCAGTAGTATGCTGGGATACGAGCAGTACTTC.

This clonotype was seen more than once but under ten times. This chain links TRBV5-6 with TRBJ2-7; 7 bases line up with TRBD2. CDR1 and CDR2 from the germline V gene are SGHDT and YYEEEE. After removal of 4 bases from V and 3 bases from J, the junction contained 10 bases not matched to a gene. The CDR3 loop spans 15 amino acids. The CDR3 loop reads CASSVAGTTNYEQYF. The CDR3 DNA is TGTGCCAGCAGCGTTGCCGGGACTACCAACTACGAGCAGTACTTC.

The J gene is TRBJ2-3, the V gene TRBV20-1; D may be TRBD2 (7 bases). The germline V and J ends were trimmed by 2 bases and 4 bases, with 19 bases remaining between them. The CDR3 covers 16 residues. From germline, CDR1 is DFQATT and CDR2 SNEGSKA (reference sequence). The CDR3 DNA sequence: TGCAGTGCTAGAAAGAAACTAGCGAGGGGGTCAGATACGCAGTATTTT. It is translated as CSARKKLARGSDTQYF.

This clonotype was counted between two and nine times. The CDR3 nucleotides read TGTGCCTTCAACGGGGGGGGCCACGCCGGGGAGCTGTTTTTT. Residues: CAFNGGGHAGELFF. The chain employs TRBV5-4 and TRBJ2-2, with 8 nucleotides matching TRBD2. The V segment lost 10 bases and the J segment 6 bases; nucleotides outside the gene matches: 11. The CDR3 extends over 14 amino acids. Germline V gene data show CDR1 as SGHNT and CDR2 as YYREEE (reference sequence).

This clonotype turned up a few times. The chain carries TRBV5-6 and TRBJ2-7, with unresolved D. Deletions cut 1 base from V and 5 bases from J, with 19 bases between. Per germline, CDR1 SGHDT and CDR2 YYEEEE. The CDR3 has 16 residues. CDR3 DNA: TGTGCCAGCAGCTTGAAAGTACGCCCGAGACCCCACGAGCAGTACTTC. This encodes CASSLKVRPRPHEQYF.

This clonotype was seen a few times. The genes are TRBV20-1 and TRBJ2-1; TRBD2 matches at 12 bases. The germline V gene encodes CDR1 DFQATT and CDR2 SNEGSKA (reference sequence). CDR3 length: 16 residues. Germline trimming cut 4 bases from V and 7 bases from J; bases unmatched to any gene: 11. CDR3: CSAMVASGRVTNEQFF. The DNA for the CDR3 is TGCAGTGCTATGGTGGCTAGCGGGAGGGTTACGAATGAGCAGTTCTTC.

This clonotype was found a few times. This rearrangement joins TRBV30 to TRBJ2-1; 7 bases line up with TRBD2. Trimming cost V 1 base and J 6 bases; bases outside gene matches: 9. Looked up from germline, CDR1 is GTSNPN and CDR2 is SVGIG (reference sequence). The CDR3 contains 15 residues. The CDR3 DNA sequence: TGTGCCTGGAGTGAGGGGTCACTAGCGTCCAATGAGCAGTTCTTC. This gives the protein CAWSEGSLASNEQFF.

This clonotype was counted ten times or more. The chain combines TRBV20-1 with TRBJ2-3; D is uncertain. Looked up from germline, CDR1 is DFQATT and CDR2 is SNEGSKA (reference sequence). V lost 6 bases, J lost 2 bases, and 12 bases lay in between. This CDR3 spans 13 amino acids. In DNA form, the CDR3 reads TGCAGTGCCTCGACACCTGACACAGATACGCAGTATTTT. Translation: CSASTPDTDTQYF.

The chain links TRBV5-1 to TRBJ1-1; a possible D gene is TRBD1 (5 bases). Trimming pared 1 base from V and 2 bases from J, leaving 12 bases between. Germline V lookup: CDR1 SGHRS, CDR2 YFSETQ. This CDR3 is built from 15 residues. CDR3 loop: CASSLIERGNTEAFF. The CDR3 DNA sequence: TGCGCCAGCAGCTTGATCGAGAGGGGAAACACTGAAGCTTTCTTT. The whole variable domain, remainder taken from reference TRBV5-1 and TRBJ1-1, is KAGVTQTPRYLIKTRGQQVTLSCSPISGHRSVSWYQQTPGQGLQFLFEYFSETQRNKGNFPGRFSGRQFSNSRSEMNVSTLELGDSALYLCASSLIERGNTEAFFGQGTRLTVV.

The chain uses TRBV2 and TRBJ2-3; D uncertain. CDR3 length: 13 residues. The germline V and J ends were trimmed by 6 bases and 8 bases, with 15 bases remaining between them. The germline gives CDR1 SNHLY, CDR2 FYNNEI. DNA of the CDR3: TGTGCCAGCAGGCCGGATCAGTCGGGTACGCAGTATTTT. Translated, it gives CASRPDQSGTQYF.

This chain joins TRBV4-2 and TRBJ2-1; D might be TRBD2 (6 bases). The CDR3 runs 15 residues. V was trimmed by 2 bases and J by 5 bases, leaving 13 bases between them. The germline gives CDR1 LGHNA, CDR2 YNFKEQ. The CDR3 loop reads CASSQIEGGNNEQFF. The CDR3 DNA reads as TGTGCCAGCAGCCAAATTGAGGGAGGAAACAATGAGCAGTTCTTC.

CDR3: CSVAPSRTDTQYF. Written as DNA, the CDR3 is TGCAGCGTTGCCCCCTCTCGCACAGATACGCAGTATTTT. The rearrangement links TRBV29-1 to TRBJ2-3; D unclear. V was pared by 4 bases and J by 1 base, with 9 bases between. The germline V gene encodes CDR1 SQVTM and CDR2 ANQGSEA. This CDR3 contains 13 residues.

The CDR3, as DNA: TGCAGTGCTAGAGGGAACCTTAAAGGAAAACTGTTTTTT. Encoded protein: CSARGNLKGKLFF. The chain uses TRBV20-1 and TRBJ1-4, with D uncertain. V lost 1 base to trimming and J lost 10 bases, with 13 bases between them. The CDR3 runs to 13 residues. Germline V CDR1 and CDR2: DFQATT, SNEGSKA (reference sequence).

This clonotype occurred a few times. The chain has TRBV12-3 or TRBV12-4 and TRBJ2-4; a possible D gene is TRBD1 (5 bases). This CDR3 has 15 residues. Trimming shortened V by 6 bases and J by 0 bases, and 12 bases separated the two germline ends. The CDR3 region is CASSYGHLAKNIQYF. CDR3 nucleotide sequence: TGTGCCAGCAGCTATGGACACCTAGCCAAAAACATTCAGTACTTC.